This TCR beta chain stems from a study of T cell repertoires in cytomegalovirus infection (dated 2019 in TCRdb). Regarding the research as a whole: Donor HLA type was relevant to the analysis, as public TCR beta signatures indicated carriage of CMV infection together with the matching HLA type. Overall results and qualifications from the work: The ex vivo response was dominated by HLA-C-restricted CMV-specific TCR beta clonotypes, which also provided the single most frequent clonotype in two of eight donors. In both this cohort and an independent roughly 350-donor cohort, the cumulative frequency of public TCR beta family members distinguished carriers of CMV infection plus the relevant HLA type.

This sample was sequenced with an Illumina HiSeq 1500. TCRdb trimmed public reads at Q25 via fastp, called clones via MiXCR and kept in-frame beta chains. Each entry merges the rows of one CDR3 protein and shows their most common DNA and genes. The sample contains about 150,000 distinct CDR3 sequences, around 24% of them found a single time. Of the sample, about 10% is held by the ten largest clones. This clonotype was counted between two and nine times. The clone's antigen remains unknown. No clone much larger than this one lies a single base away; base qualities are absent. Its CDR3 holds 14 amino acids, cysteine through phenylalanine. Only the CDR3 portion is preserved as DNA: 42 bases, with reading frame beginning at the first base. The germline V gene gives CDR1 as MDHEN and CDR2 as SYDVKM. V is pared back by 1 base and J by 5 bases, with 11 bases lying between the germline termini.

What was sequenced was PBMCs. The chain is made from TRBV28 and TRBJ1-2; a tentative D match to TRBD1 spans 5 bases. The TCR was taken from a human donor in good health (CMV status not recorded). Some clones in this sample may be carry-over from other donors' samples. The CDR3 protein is CASSLSQRQYGYTF. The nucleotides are TGTGCCAGCAGTTTATCTCAGAGACAGTATGGCTACACCTTC.